This T cell receptor beta chain was sequenced during a study of tumor-infiltrating lymphocytes in oesophageal squamous cell carcinoma. MiXCR, run by TCRdb on the PCR reads, gives a single entry per CDR3 protein. Of under 20,000 distinct CDR3 sequences listed, approximately 45% are singletons. This clonotype was seen at least ten times. No conserved phenylalanine or tryptophan is present at the end of the CDR3, so a read error is the likely explanation. No DNA is shown, since the ends of the CDR3 on it are uncertain; the CDR3 is the one TCRdb lists. The CDR3 is 17 amino acids in total, end residues counted. CDR1 and CDR2 from the germline V gene are SGHVS and FQNEAQ.

The receptor's source is a female donor with esophageal squamous cell carcinoma. The V and J genes are TRBV7-8 and TRBJ2-7; the table calls TRBD1, which could not be checked here. Sequenced material: normal esophageal tissue next to the tumor. The CDR3 spells CASSSQGWVRETQYFGS.